This T cell receptor (beta chain) was found in a study of identical twins. The germline V gene encodes CDR1 LGHNA and CDR2 YSLEER. This CDR3 spans 13 amino acids. V dropped 1 base and J dropped 3 bases, with 7 bases sitting between them. Via MiXCR, TCRdb re-called the 5' RACE reads, giving one row per CDR3 protein. The table shows about 570,000 distinct CDR3 sequences, with 9% to 10% occurring only once. The data were also submitted as part of a second study, on yellow fever vaccine responses in identical twins.

The V and J genes are TRBV4-3 and TRBJ2-7, with D perhaps matching TRBD1 (5 bases). This receptor was taken from a young woman in good health. The sample taken for sequencing was PBMCs. CDR3 bases: TGCGCCAGCAGCCAAGCGCAGGGCTACGAGCAGTACTTC. This gives the protein CASSQAQGYEQYF.